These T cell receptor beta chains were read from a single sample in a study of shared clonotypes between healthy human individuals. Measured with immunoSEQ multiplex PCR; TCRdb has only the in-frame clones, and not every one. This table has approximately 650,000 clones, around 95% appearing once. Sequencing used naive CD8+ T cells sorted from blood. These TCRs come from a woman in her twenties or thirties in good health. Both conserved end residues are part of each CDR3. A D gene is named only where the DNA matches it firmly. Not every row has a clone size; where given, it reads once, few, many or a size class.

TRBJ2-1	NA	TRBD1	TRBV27	CASSTPRRQGSGRNSYNEQFF	TGTGCCAGCAGCACGCCGCGCAGACAGGGAAGTGGCCGCAACTCCTACAATGAGCAGTTCTTC
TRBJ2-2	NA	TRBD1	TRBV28	CASSRDRGGTGELFF	TGTGCCAGCAGTCGAGACAGGGGGGGAACCGGGGAGCTGTTTTTT
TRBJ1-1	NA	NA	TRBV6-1	CASNVDLENTEAFF	TGTGCCAGCAACGTAGATTTAGAGAACACTGAAGCTTTCTTT
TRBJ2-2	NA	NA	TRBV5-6	CASSLAGDTGELFF	TGTGCCAGCAGCTTGGCGGGAGACACCGGGGAGCTGTTTTTT
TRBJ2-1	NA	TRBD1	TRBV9	CASSTGYNEQFF	TGTGCCAGCTCGACAGGGTACAATGAGCAGTTCTTC
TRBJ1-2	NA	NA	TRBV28	CASSLLSDGNYGYTF	TGTGCCAGCAGTTTGCTTTCCGACGGGAACTATGGCTACACCTTC
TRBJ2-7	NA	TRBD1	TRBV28	CASLGQAYEQYF	TGTGCCAGTCTCGGACAGGCCTACGAGCAGTACTTC
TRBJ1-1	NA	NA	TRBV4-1	CASSLTDGNTEAFF	TGCGCCAGCAGCCTAACGGACGGGAACACTGAAGCTTTCTTT
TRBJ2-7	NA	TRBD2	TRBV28	CASSLEGGPYEQYF	TGTGCCAGCAGTTTGGAGGGAGGGCCTTACGAGCAGTACTTC
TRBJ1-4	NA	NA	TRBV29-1	CSAHDATNEKLFF	TGCAGCGCGCATGATGCAACTAATGAAAAACTGTTTTTT
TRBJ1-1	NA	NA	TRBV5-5	CASSLAGPVAFF	TGTGCCAGCAGCTTGGCAGGGCCGGTAGCTTTCTTT
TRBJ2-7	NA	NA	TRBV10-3	CAISEYGGSYEQYF	TGTGCCATCAGTGAGTATGGGGGGTCCTACGAGCAGTACTTC
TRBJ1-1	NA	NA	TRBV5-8	CASSLTGGGTEAFF	TGTGCCAGCAGCTTGACGGGGGGCGGCACTGAAGCTTTCTTT
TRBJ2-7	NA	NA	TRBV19	CASSIAGAYEQYF	TGTGCCAGTAGTATTGCTGGAGCCTACGAGCAGTACTTC
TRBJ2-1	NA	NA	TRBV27	CASSLTRSSYNEQFF	TGTGCCAGCAGTTTAACTAGAAGCTCCTACAATGAGCAGTTCTTC
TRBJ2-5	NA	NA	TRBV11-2	CASSPPHASVGWETQYF	TGTGCCAGCAGCCCTCCGCACGCCTCTGTGGGGTGGGAGACCCAGTACTTC
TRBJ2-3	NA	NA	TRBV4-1	CASSPPSTDTQYF	TGCGCCAGCAGCCCGCCTAGCACAGATACGCAGTATTTT
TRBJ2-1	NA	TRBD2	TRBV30	CAWGTSGRYEQFF	TGTGCCTGGGGGACTAGCGGGAGATATGAGCAGTTCTTC
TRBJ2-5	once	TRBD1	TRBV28	CASGTGTSLETQYF	TGTGCCAGCGGGACAGGGACCTCGTTAGAGACCCAGTACTTC
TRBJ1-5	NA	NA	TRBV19	CASSSGGQPQHF	TGTGCCAGTAGTTCGGGGGGTCAGCCCCAGCATTTT
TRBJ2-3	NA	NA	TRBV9	CASSVEGVVTDTQYF	TGTGCCAGCAGCGTAGAGGGGGTGGTAACAGATACGCAGTATTTT
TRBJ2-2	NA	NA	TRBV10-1	CASSESTGELFF	TGCGCCAGCAGTGAGTCGACCGGGGAGCTGTTTTTT
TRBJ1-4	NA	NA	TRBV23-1	CASSQVTGDNEKLFF	TGCGCCAGCAGTCAAGTGACAGGAGATAATGAAAAACTGTTTTTT
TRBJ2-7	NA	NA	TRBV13	CASSLGGGQAYEQYF	TGTGCCAGCAGCTTAGGGGGCGGACAAGCCTACGAGCAGTACTTC
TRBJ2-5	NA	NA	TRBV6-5	CASSYSRTNQQETQYF	TGTGCCAGCAGTTACTCGCGGACTAACCAGCAAGAGACCCAGTACTTC
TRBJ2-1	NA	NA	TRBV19	CATLRTQEGEQFF	TGTGCCACCTTGAGGACTCAGGAGGGTGAGCAGTTCTTC
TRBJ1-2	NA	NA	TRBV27	CASSLYAADYGYTF	TGTGCCAGCAGTTTATACGCAGCGGACTATGGCTACACCTTC
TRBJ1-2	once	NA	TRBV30	CAWSVLRGAGYGYTF	TGTGCCTGGAGTGTACTCAGGGGCGCAGGCTATGGCTACACCTTC
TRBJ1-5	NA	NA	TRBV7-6	CASSLDSYSNQPQHF	TGTGCCAGCAGCTTAGACAGTTATAGCAATCAGCCCCAGCATTTT
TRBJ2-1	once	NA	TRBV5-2	CASSQFGDNEQFF	TGTGCCAGCAGCCAGTTCGGGGACAATGAGCAGTTCTTC
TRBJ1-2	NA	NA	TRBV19	CASKSGWNYGYTF	TGTGCCAGTAAGTCAGGGTGGAACTATGGCTACACCTTC
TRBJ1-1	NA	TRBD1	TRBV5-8	CASTPTGYTLGAFF	TGTGCCAGCACCCCGACAGGGTATACCTTGGGAGCTTTCTTT
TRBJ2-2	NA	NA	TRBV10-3	CAISDRGESGELFF	TGTGCCATCAGTGACCGAGGGGAGTCCGGGGAGCTGTTTTTT
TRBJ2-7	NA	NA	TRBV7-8	CASSSSGAYEQYF	TGTGCCAGCAGCTCATCAGGAGCCTACGAGCAGTACTTC
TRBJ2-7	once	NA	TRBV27	CASSLDPGSPYEQYF	TGTGCCAGCAGTTTAGACCCGGGGTCCCCCTACGAGCAGTACTTC
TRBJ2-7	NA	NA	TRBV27	CASRAAGANEQYF	TGTGCCAGCAGAGCGGCGGGGGCGAACGAGCAGTACTTC
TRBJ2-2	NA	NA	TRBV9	CASSVGGGTGELFF	TGTGCCAGCAGCGTAGGAGGCGGGACCGGGGAGCTGTTTTTT
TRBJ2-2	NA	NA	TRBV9	CASSYSGRNTGELFF	TGTGCCAGCAGTTACAGTGGGCGAAACACCGGGGAGCTGTTTTTT
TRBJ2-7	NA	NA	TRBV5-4	CASSWDLGDYEQYF	TGTGCCAGCAGCTGGGACCTAGGAGACTACGAGCAGTACTTC
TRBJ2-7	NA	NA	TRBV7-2	CASSLVEGIYEQYF	TGTGCCAGCAGCTTAGTAGAGGGTATCTACGAGCAGTACTTC
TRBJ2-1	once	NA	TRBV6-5	CASGRKSSEQFF	TGTGCCAGCGGTAGGAAATCCAGTGAGCAGTTCTTC